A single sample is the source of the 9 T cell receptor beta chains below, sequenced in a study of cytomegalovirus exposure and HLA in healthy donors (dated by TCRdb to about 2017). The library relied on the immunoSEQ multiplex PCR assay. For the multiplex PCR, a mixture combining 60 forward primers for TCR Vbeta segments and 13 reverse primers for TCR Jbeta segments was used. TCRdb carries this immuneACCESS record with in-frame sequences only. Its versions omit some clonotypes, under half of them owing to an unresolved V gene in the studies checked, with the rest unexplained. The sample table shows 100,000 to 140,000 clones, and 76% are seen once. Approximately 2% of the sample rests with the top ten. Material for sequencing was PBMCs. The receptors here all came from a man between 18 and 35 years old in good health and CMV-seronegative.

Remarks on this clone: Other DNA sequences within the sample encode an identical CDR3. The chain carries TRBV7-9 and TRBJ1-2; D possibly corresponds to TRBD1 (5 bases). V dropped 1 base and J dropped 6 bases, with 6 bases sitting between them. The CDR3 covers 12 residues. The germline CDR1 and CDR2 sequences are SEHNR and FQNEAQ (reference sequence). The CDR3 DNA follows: TGTGCCAGCAGCTTAGGGGGGGATGGCTACACCTTC. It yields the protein CASSLGGDGYTF.

The DNA of the CDR3 is TGTGCCAGCAGCGTAGCGGTTGGACAGGGGGCAACAGATACGCAGTATTTT. It is translated as CASSVAVGQGATDTQYF. This chain connects TRBV9 to TRBJ2-3; TRBD1 matches 11 bases. J lost 3 bases, V lost 0 bases, and 6 bases had no gene match. CDR1 is SGDLS, CDR2 YYNGEE, per germline. This CDR3 has 17 amino acids.

This CDR3 is CASSPRRGRTGELFF. The CDR3 bases are TGTGCCAGCAGCCCGCGGAGGGGGCGGACCGGGGAGCTGTTTTTT. This rearrangement joins TRBV5-4 to TRBJ2-2; weak D call: TRBD1 (7 bases). The CDR3 has 15 residues. V lost 4 bases and J lost 5, with 15 bases in between. Germline V CDR1 and CDR2: SGHNT, YYREEE (reference sequence).

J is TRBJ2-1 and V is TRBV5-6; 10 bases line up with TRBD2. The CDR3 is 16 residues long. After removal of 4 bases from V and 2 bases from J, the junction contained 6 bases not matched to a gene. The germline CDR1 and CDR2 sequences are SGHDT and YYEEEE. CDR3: CASSLRLAGAYNEQFF. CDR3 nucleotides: TGTGCCAGCAGCCTAAGGCTAGCGGGGGCCTACAATGAGCAGTTCTTC. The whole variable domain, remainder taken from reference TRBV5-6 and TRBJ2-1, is DAGVTQSPTHLIKTRGQQVTLRCSPKSGHDTVSWYQQALGQGPQFIFQYYEEEERQRGNFPDRFSGHQFPNYSSELNVNALLLGDSALYLCASSLRLAGAYNEQFFGPGTRLTVL.

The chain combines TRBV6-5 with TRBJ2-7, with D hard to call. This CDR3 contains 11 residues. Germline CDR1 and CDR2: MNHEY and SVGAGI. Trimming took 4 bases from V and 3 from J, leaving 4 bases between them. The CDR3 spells CASSFLYEQYF. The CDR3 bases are TGTGCCAGCAGTTTTCTCTACGAGCAGTACTTC.

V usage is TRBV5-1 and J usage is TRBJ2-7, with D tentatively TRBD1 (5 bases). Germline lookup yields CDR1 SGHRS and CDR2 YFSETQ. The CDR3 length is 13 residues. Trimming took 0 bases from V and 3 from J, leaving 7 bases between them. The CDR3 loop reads CASSLGRDYEQYF. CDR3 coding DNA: TGCGCCAGCAGCTTGGGCAGGGACTACGAGCAGTACTTC.

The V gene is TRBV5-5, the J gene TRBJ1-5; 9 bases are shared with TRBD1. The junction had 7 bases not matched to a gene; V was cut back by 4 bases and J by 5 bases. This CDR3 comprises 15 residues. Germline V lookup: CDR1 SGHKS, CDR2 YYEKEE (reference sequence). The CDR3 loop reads CASSLDGTGYQPQHF. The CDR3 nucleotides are TGTGCCAGCAGCCTTGACGGGACAGGGTATCAGCCCCAGCATTTT.

The CDR3 here is CASSPGGAGETQYF. In nucleotides, the CDR3 is TGTGCCAGCAGCCCTGGGGGGGCAGGAGAGACCCAGTACTTC. The V gene is TRBV7-2, the J gene TRBJ2-5; D perhaps matches TRBD2 (7 bases). Germline V lookup: CDR1 SGHTA, CDR2 FQGNSA. CDR3 length: 14 residues. V was clipped by 5 bases and J by 4 bases, with 14 bases between them.

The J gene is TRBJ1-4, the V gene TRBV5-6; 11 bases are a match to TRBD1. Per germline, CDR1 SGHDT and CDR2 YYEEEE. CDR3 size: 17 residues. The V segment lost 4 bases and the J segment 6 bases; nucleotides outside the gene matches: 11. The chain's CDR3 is CASSPWTGGGGDEKLFF. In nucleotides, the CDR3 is TGTGCCAGCAGCCCCTGGACAGGGGGCGGAGGGGATGAAAAACTGTTTTTT. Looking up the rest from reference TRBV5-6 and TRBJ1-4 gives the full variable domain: DAGVTQSPTHLIKTRGQQVTLRCSPKSGHDTVSWYQQALGQGPQFIFQYYEEEERQRGNFPDRFSGHQFPNYSSELNVNALLLGDSALYLCASSPWTGGGGDEKLFFGSGTQLSVL.